This T cell receptor beta chain was found in a study of PD-L1 blockade in urothelial cancer. Whole-study context: Males with bladder-origin urothelial cancer constituted twenty-five of 29 patients. Reported median T cell count for blood samples was some 140,000. Study-level results: A pretreatment blood TCR clonality that fell below the median predicted better progression-free and overall survival.

This clone was observed a few times. Its specificity is not known. The V and J ends lost 1 base and 6 bases respectively, with 9 bases between them. CDR3 length equals 13 residues. Germline CDR1 LGHNA, CDR2 YNFKEQ. Each PCR had synthetic TCR analog templates added to it as a spike-in. The table came from immunoSEQ multiplex PCR; TCRdb's copy has only in-frame clones and leaves some out. Of fewer than 35,000 clones listed, about 87% are singletons. This sequence was found in a man aged 45-65 years with urothelial cancer. The gene calls are TRBV4-2 and TRBJ1-2; D is unresolved. The source material was PBMCs, sampled around atezolizumab (anti-PD-L1) treatment. Written as DNA, the CDR3 is TGTGCCAGCAGCCAAGGACCGGGAGATGGCTACACCTTC. It codes for CASSQGPGDGYTF.